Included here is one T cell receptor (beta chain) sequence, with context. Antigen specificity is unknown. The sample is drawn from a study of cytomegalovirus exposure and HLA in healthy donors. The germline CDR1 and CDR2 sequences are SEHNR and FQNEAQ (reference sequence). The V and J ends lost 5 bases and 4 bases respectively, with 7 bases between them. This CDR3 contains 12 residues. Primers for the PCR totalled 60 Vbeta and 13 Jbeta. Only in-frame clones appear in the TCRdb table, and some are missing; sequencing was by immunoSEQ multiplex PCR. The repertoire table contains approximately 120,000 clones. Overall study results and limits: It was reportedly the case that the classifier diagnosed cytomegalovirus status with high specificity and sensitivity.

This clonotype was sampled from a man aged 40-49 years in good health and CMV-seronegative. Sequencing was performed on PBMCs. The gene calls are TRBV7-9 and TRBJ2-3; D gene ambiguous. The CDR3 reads CASSPQADTQYF. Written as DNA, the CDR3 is TGTGCCAGCAGCCCCCAGGCAGATACGCAGTATTTT.